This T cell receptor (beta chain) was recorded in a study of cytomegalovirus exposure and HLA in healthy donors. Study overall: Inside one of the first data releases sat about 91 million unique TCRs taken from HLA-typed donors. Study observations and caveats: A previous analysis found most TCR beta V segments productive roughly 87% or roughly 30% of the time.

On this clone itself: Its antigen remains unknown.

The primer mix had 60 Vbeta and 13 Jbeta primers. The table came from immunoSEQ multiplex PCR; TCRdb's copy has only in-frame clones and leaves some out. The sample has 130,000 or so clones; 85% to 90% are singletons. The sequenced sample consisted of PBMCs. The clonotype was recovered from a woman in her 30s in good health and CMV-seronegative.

The CDR3 sequence is CASRLAGGETQYF. The CDR3 bases are TGTGCCAGCAGGTTGGCAGGGGGGGAGACCCAGTACTTC. The rearrangement joins TRBV2 to TRBJ2-5, with D possibly being TRBD1 (7 bases). V was pared by 6 bases and J by 5 bases, with 13 bases between. CDR1 is SNHLY, CDR2 FYNNEI, per germline. The CDR3 covers 13 residues.